This TCR beta chain was obtained from a study of blood T cell repertoires in COVID-19. Study as a whole: The United States, Italy and Spain supplied acute and convalescent COVID-19 samples.

The trim removed 0 bases at V and 5 bases at J, leaving 6 bases unmatched. This CDR3 is 16 amino acids long. CDR1 and CDR2 (germline): KGHSH, LQKENI. In the authors' workflow: Researchers report that nucleated cell counts were estimated from reference gene primer amplification. Libraries were prepared by immunoSEQ multiplex PCR; TCRdb keeps only in-frame clonotypes and omits some of them. V, J and clone size are those of that table, while D and trimming were read from the DNA. The data show roughly 180,000 clones, with roughly 82% seen just once and under 9.5% held by the top ten. The study assigned cohorts using participant-reported clinical history. Symptom resolution, clearance, or two negative PCRs marked the recovered donors of Cohort 3.

Source material: PBMCs or T cells enriched from blood (not recorded which). The TCR originated in a woman in her 30s who had recovered from COVID-19. This chain links TRBV18 with TRBJ2-3; 9 bases agree with TRBD1. The DNA of the CDR3 is TGTGCCAGCTCACCACCGGAACAGGGGGCGAGAGATACGCAGTATTTT. This sequence encodes CASSPPEQGARDTQYF.